This T cell receptor (beta chain) was captured by sequencing in a study of radiotherapy plus CTLA-4 blockade in lung cancer. As for the study in general: Objective responses occurred in around 20% of patients; about 34% had disease control.

Assay used: immunoSEQ multiplex PCR; TCRdb lists only in-frame clones, some missing. The sample records roughly 62,000 clones, about 72% being singletons. The CDR3 runs to 15 residues. Trimming took off 3 bases at V and 8 bases at J, with 16 bases between the two ends. Germline assignment: CDR1 MNHEY and CDR2 SMNVEV (reference sequence). Patients had chemo-refractory metastatic non-small-cell lung cancer and received focal radiation plus CTLA-4 blockade that used ipilimumab. Study observations and caveats: In blood, tumor-derived TCR clones expanded after radiotherapy plus ipilimumab. Early clonal dynamics of blood T cells, together with interferon-beta, were reported as the best response predictor.

To note about this clone: Its antigen is not known.

Sequenced material: peripheral blood, taken from a patient treated with radiotherapy plus ipilimumab. This chain joins TRBV27 and TRBJ2-2, with D possibly being TRBD2 (7 bases). This clonotype was obtained from a human donor with non-small cell lung cancer who had a complete response to radiotherapy plus ipilimumab. CDR3 amino acids: CASSLKRGGSGELFF. The CDR3 bases are TGTGCCAGCAGTTTGAAAAGGGGGGGCTCGGGGGAGCTGTTTTTT.